The present T cell receptor (beta chain) was sequenced within a study of shared clonotypes between healthy human individuals. Produced via immunoSEQ multiplex PCR; TCRdb's table is partial and in-frame only. The sample gives millions of clones, 85% to 95% of which show up once; more than 0.1% is in the top ten. As for this clone: Within the sample, other DNA sequences also encode this same CDR3.

The length of the CDR3 is 14 residues. Trimming took 0 bases from V and 3 from J, leaving 7 bases between them. The germline gives CDR1 MNHEY, CDR2 SVGAGI. V is TRBV6-5 and J is TRBJ2-3; possible D gene TRBD1, 6 bases. The receptor's source is a man aged 18 to 35 in good health. The sequenced sample consisted of naive CD4+ T cells sorted from blood. Documented subset: CD45RA+ positively selected. For the CDR3, the DNA is TGTGCCAGCAGTTACTCGAGGGGGACAGATACGCAGTATTTT. Amino acids: CASSYSRGTDTQYF.